This T cell receptor (beta chain) originates from a study of technical replicates of blood from several donors. Data came from immunoSEQ multiplex PCR; TCRdb stores just in-frame clones and leaves some out. Counted here are under 75,000 clones, roughly 94% occurring once; the ten biggest clones make up over 0.35%. Germline values: CDR1 MNHEY, CDR2 SMNVEV (reference sequence). J was trimmed by 7 bases and V by 3 bases; bases with no gene match: 10. This CDR3 region has 16 residues. The receptor was derived from a human donor in good health. This sequence joins TRBV27 and TRBJ2-1, with 9 bases identical to TRBD2. The specimen sequenced was T cells isolated from PBMCs. The chain's CDR3 is CASSFGKPSGNNEQFF. Here the CDR3 DNA reads TGTGCCAGCAGTTTCGGTAAACCTAGCGGGAATAATGAGCAGTTCTTC.